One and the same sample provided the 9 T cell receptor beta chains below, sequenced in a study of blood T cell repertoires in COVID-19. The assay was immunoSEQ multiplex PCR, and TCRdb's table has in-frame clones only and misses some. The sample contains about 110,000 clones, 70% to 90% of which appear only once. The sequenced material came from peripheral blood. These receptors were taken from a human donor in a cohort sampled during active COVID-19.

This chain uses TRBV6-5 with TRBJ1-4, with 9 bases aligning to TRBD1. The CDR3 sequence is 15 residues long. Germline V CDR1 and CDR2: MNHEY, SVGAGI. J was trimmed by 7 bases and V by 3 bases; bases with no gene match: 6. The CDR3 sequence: CASSYGDRGIEKLFF. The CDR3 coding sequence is TGTGCCAGCAGTTATGGAGACAGGGGGATTGAAAAACTGTTTTTT.

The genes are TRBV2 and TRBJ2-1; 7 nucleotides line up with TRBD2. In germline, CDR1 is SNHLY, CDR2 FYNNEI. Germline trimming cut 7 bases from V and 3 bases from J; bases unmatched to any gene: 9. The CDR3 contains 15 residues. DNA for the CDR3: TGTGCCAGCACCAGAGCGCGGGAGAACTACAATGAGCAGTTCTTC. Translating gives CASTRARENYNEQFF.

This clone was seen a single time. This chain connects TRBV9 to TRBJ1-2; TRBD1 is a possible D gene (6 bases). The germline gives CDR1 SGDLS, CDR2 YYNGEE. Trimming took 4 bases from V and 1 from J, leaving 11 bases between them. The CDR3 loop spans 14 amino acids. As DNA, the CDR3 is TGTGCCAGCAGCTTACAGGGTCATAACTATGGCTACACCTTC. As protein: CASSLQGHNYGYTF.

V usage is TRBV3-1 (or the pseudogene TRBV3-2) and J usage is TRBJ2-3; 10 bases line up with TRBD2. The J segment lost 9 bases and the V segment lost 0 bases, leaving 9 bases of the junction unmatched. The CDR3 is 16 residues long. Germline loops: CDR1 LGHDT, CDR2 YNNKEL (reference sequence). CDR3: CASSQDRLAGANTQYF. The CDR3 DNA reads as TGTGCCAGCAGCCAAGATAGGCTAGCGGGAGCTAACACGCAGTATTTT.

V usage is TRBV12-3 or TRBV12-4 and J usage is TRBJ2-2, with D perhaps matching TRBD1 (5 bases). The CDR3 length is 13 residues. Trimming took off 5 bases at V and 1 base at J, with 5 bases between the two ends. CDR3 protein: CASSTGNTGELFF. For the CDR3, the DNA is TGTGCCAGCAGTACAGGGAACACCGGGGAGCTGTTTTTT.

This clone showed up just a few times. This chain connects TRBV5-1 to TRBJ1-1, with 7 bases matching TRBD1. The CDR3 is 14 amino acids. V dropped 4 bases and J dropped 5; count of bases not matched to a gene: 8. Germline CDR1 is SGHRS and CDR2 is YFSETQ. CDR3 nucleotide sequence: TGCGCCAGCAGCGTTTCAGGGGGGACAACTGAAGCTTTCTTT. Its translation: CASSVSGGTTEAFF.

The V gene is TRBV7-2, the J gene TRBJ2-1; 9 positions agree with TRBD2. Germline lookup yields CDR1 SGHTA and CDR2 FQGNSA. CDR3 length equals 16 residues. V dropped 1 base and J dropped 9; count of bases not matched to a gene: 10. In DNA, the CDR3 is TGTGCCAGCAGCTTAGGGGGAGGAGCGGGAGGAGGTGAGCAGTTCTTC. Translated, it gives CASSLGGGAGGGEQFF.

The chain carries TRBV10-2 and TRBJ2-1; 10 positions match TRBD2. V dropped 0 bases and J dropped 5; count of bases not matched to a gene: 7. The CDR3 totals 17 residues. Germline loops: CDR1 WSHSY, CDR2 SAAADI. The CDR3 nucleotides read TGCGCCAGCAGTGAGTCGTATCTAGCGGGGGCCAACAATGAGCAGTTCTTC. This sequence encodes CASSESYLAGANNEQFF.

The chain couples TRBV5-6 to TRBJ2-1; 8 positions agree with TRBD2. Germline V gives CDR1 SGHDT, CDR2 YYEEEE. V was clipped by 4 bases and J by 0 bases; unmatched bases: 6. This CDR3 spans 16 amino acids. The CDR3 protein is CASSTTSGGSYNEQFF. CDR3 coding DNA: TGTGCCAGCAGCACAACTAGCGGAGGCTCCTACAATGAGCAGTTCTTC.